This entry concerns a single T cell receptor (beta chain). As yet, its antigen is unknown. TCRdb keeps only in-frame clones here, not all; method: immunoSEQ multiplex PCR. The data show around 1,900,000 clones, with around 93% seen just once and about 1.6% held by the top ten. The record originates from a study of shared clonotypes between healthy human individuals. General study points: Shared clonotypes: 4.5% to 5% naive CD4, roughly 3.8% naive CD8, about 2.4% memory CD4, more than 0.3% memory CD8.

CD8 cells classed as naive were CD45RO-negative and positively selected for CCR7, excluding terminally differentiated effector memory CD45RA+ cells. The V end was cut by 4 bases, the J end by 2 bases, with 15 bases between. Germline V CDR1 and CDR2: MGHDK, SYGVNS. The CDR3 has 15 residues. The genes are TRBV25-1 and TRBJ2-7, with D unclear. The specimen sequenced was naive CD8+ T cells from PBMCs. The TCR sequence derives from a young man in good health. Some clones in this sample may be carry-over from other donors' samples. The CDR3 nucleotides read TGTGCCAGCAGTGTCCCCGACGGATTAGCCTACGAGCAGTACTTC. It is translated as CASSVPDGLAYEQYF.